Described below is a single T cell receptor beta chain sequence and its context. Its matching antigen is unknown. The time point is: cycle 4 day 1 (C4D1), after more than five weeks of nivolumab. Relapse after autologous stem cell transplantation occurred in every patient, and brentuximab vedotin exposure varied. Profiling relied on immunoSEQ multiplex PCR, and the TCRdb table lists in-frame clones only, not all of them. This sample carries approximately 52,000 clones, approximately 86% of them seen once, and the ten largest clones take about 6.7%. The data derive from a study of PD-1 blockade in classical Hodgkin lymphoma. Study-wide findings and caveats: Whoever responded completely had baseline diversity much like that seen in newly diagnosed patients.

Germline lookup yields CDR1 MDHEN and CDR2 SYDVKM. The CDR3 has 13 amino acids. Unmatched junction bases numbered 6, after V lost 3 bases and J lost 10 bases. This material consisted of peripheral blood mononuclear cells (PBMCs), taken before the fourth cycle of nivolumab. The J gene is TRBJ2-1, the V gene TRBV28, with TRBD1 matching over 7 bases. This clonotype was obtained from a human donor with classical Hodgkin lymphoma. The CDR3 protein is CASSLRGQYEQFF. For the CDR3, the DNA is TGTGCCAGCAGTTTGAGGGGACAGTACGAGCAGTTCTTC.